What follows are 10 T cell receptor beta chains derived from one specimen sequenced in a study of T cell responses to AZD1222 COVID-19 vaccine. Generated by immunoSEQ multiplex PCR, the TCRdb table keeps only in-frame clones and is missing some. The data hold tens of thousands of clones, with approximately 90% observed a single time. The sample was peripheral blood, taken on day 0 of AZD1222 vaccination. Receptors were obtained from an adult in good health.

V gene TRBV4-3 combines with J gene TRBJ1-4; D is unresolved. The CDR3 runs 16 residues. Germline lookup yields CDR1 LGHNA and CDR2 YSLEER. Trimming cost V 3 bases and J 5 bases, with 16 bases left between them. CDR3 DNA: TGCGCCAGCAGCCAGTCTGCCGGGCTTCAAAATGAAAAACTGTTTTTT. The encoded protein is CASSQSAGLQNEKLFF.

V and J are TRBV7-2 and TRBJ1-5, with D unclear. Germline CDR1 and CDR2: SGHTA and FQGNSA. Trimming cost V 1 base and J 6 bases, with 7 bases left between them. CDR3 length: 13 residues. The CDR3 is CASSLGSGQPQHF. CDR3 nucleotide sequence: TGTGCCAGCAGCTTAGGAAGTGGTCAGCCCCAGCATTTT.

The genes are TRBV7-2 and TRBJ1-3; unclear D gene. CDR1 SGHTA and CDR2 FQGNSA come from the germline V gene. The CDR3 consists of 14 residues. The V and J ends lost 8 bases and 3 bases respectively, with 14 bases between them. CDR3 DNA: TGTGCCAGCGGGGATAGGGAGGTTGGAAACACCATATATTTT. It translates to CASGDREVGNTIYF.

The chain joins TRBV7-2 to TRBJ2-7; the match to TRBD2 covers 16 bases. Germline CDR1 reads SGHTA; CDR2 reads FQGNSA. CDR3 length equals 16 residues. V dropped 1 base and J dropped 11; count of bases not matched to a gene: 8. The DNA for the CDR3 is TGTGCCAGCAGCTTAGAGTTAGGGACTAGCGGGGGGGCAGAGTACTTC. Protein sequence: CASSLELGTSGGAEYF.

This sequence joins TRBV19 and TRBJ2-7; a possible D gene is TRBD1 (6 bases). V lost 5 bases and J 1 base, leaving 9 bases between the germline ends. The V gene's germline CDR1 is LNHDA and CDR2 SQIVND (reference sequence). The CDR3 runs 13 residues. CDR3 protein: CASSLGQSYEQYF. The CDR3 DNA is TGTGCCAGTAGTTTAGGACAGTCCTACGAGCAGTACTTC.

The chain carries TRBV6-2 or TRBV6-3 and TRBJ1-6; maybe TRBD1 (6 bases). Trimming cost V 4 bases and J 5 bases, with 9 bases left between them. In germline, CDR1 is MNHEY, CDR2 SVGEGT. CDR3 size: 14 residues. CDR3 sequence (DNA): TGTGCCAGCAGTTTCACAGGGAATAATTCACCCCTCCACTTT. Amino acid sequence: CASSFTGNNSPLHF.

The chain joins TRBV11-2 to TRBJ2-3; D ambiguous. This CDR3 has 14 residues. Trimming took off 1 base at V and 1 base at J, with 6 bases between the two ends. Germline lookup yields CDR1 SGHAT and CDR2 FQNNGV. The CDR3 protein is CASSLGLRTDTQYF. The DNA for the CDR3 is TGTGCCAGCAGCTTAGGACTTCGCACAGATACGCAGTATTTT.

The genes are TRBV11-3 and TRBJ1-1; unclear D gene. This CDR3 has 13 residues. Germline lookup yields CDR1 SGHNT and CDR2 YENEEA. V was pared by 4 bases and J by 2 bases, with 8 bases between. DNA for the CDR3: TGTGCCAGCAGCTCCGGGCCTAACACTGAAGCTTTCTTT. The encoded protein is CASSSGPNTEAFF.

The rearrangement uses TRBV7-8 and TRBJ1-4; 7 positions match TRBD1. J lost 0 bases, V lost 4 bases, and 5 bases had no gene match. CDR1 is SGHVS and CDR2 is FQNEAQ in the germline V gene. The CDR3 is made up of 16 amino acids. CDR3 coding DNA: TGTGCCAGCAGCTCGACAGGGCCTGCAACTAATGAAAAACTGTTTTTT. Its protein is CASSSTGPATNEKLFF.

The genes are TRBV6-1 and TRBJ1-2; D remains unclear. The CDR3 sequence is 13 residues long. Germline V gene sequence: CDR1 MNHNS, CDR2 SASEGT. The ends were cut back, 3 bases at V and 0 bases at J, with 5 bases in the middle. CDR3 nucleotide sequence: TGTGCCAGCAGTGACGGGACTAACTATGGCTACACCTTC. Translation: CASSDGTNYGYTF.